This T cell receptor (beta chain) is drawn from a study of T cell changes during pregnancy in multiple sclerosis. CDR1 is SGHVS and CDR2 is FQNEAQ in the germline V gene. The CDR3 is 14 residues long. The V and J ends lost 7 bases and 3 bases respectively, with 16 bases between them. TCRdb's copy holds only in-frame clones and misses some; the assay was immunoSEQ multiplex PCR. This table has 95,000 to 100,000 clones, more than 90% appearing once. The source was peripheral blood, collected in the second trimester of pregnancy. This rearrangement joins TRBV7-8 to TRBJ2-7; D is possibly TRBD2 (5 bases). The clonotype comes from a female donor with multiple sclerosis, enrolled in a pregnancy study. The DNA for the CDR3 is TGTGCCAGCACCATCTTCACGGGGAGCTACGAGCAGTACTTC. It yields the protein CASTIFTGSYEQYF.